This TCR beta chain was profiled in a study of cytomegalovirus exposure and HLA in healthy donors. Findings of the study overall: Across all donors, roughly uniform sequencing depth was an assumption of the presence/absence analyses.

The CDR3 runs to 12 residues. The V gene's germline CDR1 is MGHDK and CDR2 SYGVNS. V was clipped by 3 bases and J by 8 bases, with 5 bases between them. The study ran its PCR with 60 Vbeta and 13 Jbeta primers. Sequencing used immunoSEQ multiplex PCR; TCRdb keeps in-frame clones, though not all of them. The repertoire consists of under 200,000 clones, with roughly an eighth occurring once and the leading ten covering 7.8%. This clone was found a few times. Its antigen remains unidentified. The specimen sequenced was PBMCs. The genes are TRBV25-1 and TRBJ1-6; D gene uncertain. This TCR was sampled from a man over 45 in good health and CMV-seropositive. CDR3 in amino acids: CASSDPYSPLHF. In DNA, the CDR3 is TGTGCCAGCAGTGATCCGTATTCACCCCTCCACTTT.